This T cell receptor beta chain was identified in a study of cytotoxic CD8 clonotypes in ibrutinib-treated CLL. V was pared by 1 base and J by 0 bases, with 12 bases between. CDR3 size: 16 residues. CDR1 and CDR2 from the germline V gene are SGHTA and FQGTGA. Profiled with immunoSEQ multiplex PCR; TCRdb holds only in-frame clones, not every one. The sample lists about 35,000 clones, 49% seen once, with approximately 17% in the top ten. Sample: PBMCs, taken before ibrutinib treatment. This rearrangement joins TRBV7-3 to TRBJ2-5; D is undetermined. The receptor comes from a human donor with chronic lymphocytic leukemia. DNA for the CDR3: TGTGCCAGCAGCTTAATAGGGTCTATGGACCAAGAGACCCAGTACTTC. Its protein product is CASSLIGSMDQETQYF. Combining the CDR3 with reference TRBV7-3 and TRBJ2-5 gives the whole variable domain GAGVSQTPSNKVTEKGKYVELRCDPISGHTALYWYRQSLGQGPEFLIYFQGTGAADDSGLPNDRFFAVRPEGSVSTLKIQRTERGDSAVYLCASSLIGSMDQETQYFGPGTRLLVL.